This T cell receptor beta chain was documented in a study of identifying expanded T cells in peripheral blood. The repertoire was sequenced with immunoSEQ multiplex PCR; TCRdb's copy has only in-frame clones and lacks some. The sample has under 110,000 clones; roughly 89% are singletons. The study's findings and limits: Over approximately two and four weeks, about 15 and 19 clones changed, versus around 1.3 between replicates. Clone count variance between approximately 2-week samples rose with total template count.

This CDR3 region has 12 residues. The germline V gene has CDR1 SEHNR and CDR2 FQNEAQ (reference sequence). Trimming took off 3 bases at V and 4 bases at J, with 4 bases between the two ends. During the collection period, no donor immune events like infections were recorded. A note on this clone: The antigen is not known.

The material sequenced was blood. The sequence was obtained from a person aged 18 to 70 in good health. V is TRBV7-9 and J is TRBJ1-5; D gene ambiguous. The CDR3 DNA sequence: TGTGCCAGCAGCTTTTCTAATCAGCCCCAGCATTTT. Amino acids: CASSFSNQPQHF.